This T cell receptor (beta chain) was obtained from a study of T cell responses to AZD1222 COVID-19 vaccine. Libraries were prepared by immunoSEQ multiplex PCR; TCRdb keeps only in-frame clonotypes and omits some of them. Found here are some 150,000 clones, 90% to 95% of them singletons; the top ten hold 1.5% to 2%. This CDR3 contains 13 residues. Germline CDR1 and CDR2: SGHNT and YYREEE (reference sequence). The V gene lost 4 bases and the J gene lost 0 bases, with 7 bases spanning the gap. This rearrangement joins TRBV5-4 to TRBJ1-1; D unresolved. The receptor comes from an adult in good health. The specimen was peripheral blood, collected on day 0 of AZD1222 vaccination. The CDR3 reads CASSLTVNTEAFF. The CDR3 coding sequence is TGTGCCAGCAGCCTAACTGTGAACACTGAAGCTTTCTTT.